This is a list of T cell receptor beta chains from one sample in a study of CD8 T cells in ankylosing spondylitis. TCRdb passed the 5' RACE reads through MiXCR, listing each CDR3 protein once. The sample records 750,000 to 850,000 distinct CDR3 sequences, 12% being singletons. The sample comprised blood, either unsorted or a sorted T cell fraction (not recorded which). These receptors came from a male donor with ankylosing spondylitis. Both conserved end residues are part of each CDR3. Fields, in order: V gene, clone size, J gene, D gene, CDR3 DNA, CDR3 protein. The D gene is left open where the match is weak. Expanded clones are given a class, and other clones once, few, many or no size at all.

V gene: TRBV7-2; clone size: -; J gene: TRBJ2-7; D gene: -; CDR3 DNA: TGTGCCAGCGGCCGGGGAGCTCTGTCCTACGAGCAGTACTTC; CDR3 protein: CASGRGALSYEQYF
V gene: TRBV15; clone size: many; J gene: TRBJ1-3; D gene: TRBD1; CDR3 DNA: TGTGCCACCAGCAGAGGGGCGCCAGGGGGAGGCGACTCTGGAAACACCATATATTTT; CDR3 protein: CATSRGAPGGGDSGNTIYF
V gene: TRBV9; clone size: -; J gene: TRBJ1-6; D gene: -; CDR3 DNA: TGTGCCAGCAGCGTACCGGGGTCCTCCCTCCACTTT; CDR3 protein: CASSVPGSSLHF
V gene: TRBV6-5; clone size: few; J gene: TRBJ2-5; D gene: -; CDR3 DNA: TGTGCCAGCAGTTACTCATGGGGACAAGAGACCCAGTACTTC; CDR3 protein: CASSYSWGQETQYF
V gene: TRBV4-3; clone size: many; J gene: TRBJ1-1; D gene: -; CDR3 DNA: TGCGCCAGCCGCCAAGGGGGGATCGGCACTGAAGCTTTCTTT; CDR3 protein: CASRQGGIGTEAFF
V gene: TRBV20-1; clone size: few; J gene: TRBJ1-1; D gene: -; CDR3 DNA: TGCAGTGCGTATTACATGAACACTGAAGCTTTCTTT; CDR3 protein: CSAYYMNTEAFF
V gene: TRBV20-1; clone size: many; J gene: TRBJ1-2; D gene: -; CDR3 DNA: TGCAGTGCTCAATATCTGGACAGTTGGGCTAACTATGGCTACACCTTC; CDR3 protein: CSAQYLDSWANYGYTF
V gene: TRBV29-1; clone size: many; J gene: TRBJ1-1; D gene: -; CDR3 DNA: TGCAGCGTTGTAGGAGGGAGGAGGAGGGACACTGAAGCTTTCTTT; CDR3 protein: CSVVGGRRRDTEAFF
V gene: TRBV6-1; clone size: -; J gene: TRBJ2-2; D gene: -; CDR3 DNA: TGTGCCAGCGGGGACACAGGGAGACCGACCGGGGAGCTGTTTTTT; CDR3 protein: CASGDTGRPTGELFF
V gene: TRBV5-6; clone size: -; J gene: TRBJ1-4; D gene: -; CDR3 DNA: TGTGCCAGCAGCCGCAACAATGAAAAACTGTTTTTT; CDR3 protein: CASSRNNEKLFF
V gene: TRBV5-6; clone size: few; J gene: TRBJ1-2; D gene: -; CDR3 DNA: TGTGCCAGCAGCTTGGCCGGGACGGTCTATGGCTACACCTTC; CDR3 protein: CASSLAGTVYGYTF
V gene: TRBV5-6; clone size: many; J gene: TRBJ2-7; D gene: -; CDR3 DNA: TGTGCCAGCAGTCTTCGGCGGAGCTCCTACGAGCAGTACTTC; CDR3 protein: CASSLRRSSYEQYF
V gene: TRBV7-2; clone size: many; J gene: TRBJ2-7; D gene: TRBD2; CDR3 DNA: TGTGCCAGCAGCTTACAGCGGGGTTCCTACGAGCAGTACTTC; CDR3 protein: CASSLQRGSYEQYF
V gene: TRBV7-2; clone size: many; J gene: TRBJ2-1; D gene: -; CDR3 DNA: TGTGCCAGCAGCTCCCTAGGCTCCTACAATGAGCAGTTCTTC; CDR3 protein: CASSSLGSYNEQFF
V gene: TRBV10-3; clone size: many; J gene: TRBJ1-5; D gene: TRBD1; CDR3 DNA: TGTGCCATCAGCCCGTCAGGGGGGGACAATCAGCCCCAGCATTTT; CDR3 protein: CAISPSGGDNQPQHF
V gene: TRBV7-2; clone size: few; J gene: TRBJ1-5; D gene: -; CDR3 DNA: TGTGCCAGCAGCTTAGCATCTACTAGCAATCAGCCCCAGCATTTT; CDR3 protein: CASSLASTSNQPQHF
V gene: TRBV5-6; clone size: many; J gene: TRBJ1-6; D gene: -; CDR3 DNA: TGTGCCAGCAGCTTGGGGGGGGGTACTAATTCACCCCTCCACTTT; CDR3 protein: CASSLGGGTNSPLHF
V gene: TRBV6-2/TRBV6-3; clone size: -; J gene: TRBJ2-7; D gene: TRBD2; CDR3 DNA: TGTGCCAGCAGTTTCACGGAGGGAGGGGAGCAGTACTTC; CDR3 protein: CASSFTEGGEQYF
V gene: TRBV12-3/TRBV12-4; clone size: -; J gene: TRBJ2-3; D gene: -; CDR3 DNA: TGTGCCAGCAGTTTTGGGACTGGCACAAATACGCAGTATTTT; CDR3 protein: CASSFGTGTNTQYF
V gene: TRBV6-1; clone size: -; J gene: TRBJ2-7; D gene: -; CDR3 DNA: TGTGCCAGCAGACGAGGGGGAGTAGGCCCGGGAGTAGAGCAGTACTTC; CDR3 protein: CASRRGGVGPGVEQYF
V gene: TRBV6-1; clone size: few; J gene: TRBJ2-2; D gene: -; CDR3 DNA: TGTGCCAGCAGCCCTACACGGGGCACCGGGGAGCTGTTTTTT; CDR3 protein: CASSPTRGTGELFF
V gene: TRBV15; clone size: few; J gene: TRBJ1-5; D gene: TRBD1; CDR3 DNA: TGTGCCACCAGCAGGGGAGGACAGGGGGCTTTTCAGCCCCAGCATTTT; CDR3 protein: CATSRGGQGAFQPQHF
V gene: TRBV20-1; clone size: many; J gene: TRBJ2-4; D gene: -; CDR3 DNA: TGCAGTGCTAGAGGGGGAAGAGCCAAAAACATTCAGTACTTC; CDR3 protein: CSARGGRAKNIQYF
V gene: TRBV5-1; clone size: few; J gene: TRBJ2-2; D gene: -; CDR3 DNA: TGCGCCAGCAGCTTGGCGCCCGGGGTTGCCGGGGAGCTGTTTTTT; CDR3 protein: CASSLAPGVAGELFF
V gene: TRBV10-3; clone size: -; J gene: TRBJ1-5; D gene: -; CDR3 DNA: TGTGCCATCAGTGAAGGGCAGGGTGGTCAGCCCCAGCATTTT; CDR3 protein: CAISEGQGGQPQHF
V gene: TRBV3-1; clone size: few; J gene: TRBJ1-2; D gene: -; CDR3 DNA: TGTGCCAGCAGCCTCGTTGGACGAGACAACTATGGCTACACCTTC; CDR3 protein: CASSLVGRDNYGYTF
V gene: TRBV29-1; clone size: many; J gene: TRBJ1-1; D gene: -; CDR3 DNA: TGCAGCGCGGCGAGGGGGACTGAAGCTTTCTTT; CDR3 protein: CSAARGTEAFF
V gene: TRBV12-3/TRBV12-4; clone size: many; J gene: TRBJ2-3; D gene: -; CDR3 DNA: TGTGCCAGCAGTTTAGCTAGTACAGTGGGTACGCAGTATTTT; CDR3 protein: CASSLASTVGTQYF
V gene: TRBV7-9; clone size: many; J gene: TRBJ1-2; D gene: -; CDR3 DNA: TGTGCCAGCAGCCAAGGGGTTAACTATGGCTACACCTTC; CDR3 protein: CASSQGVNYGYTF
V gene: TRBV7-8; clone size: -; J gene: TRBJ1-5; D gene: -; CDR3 DNA: TGTGCCAGCAGCCCCGTACCAAACCAGCCCCAGCATTTT; CDR3 protein: CASSPVPNQPQHF
V gene: TRBV5-1; clone size: -; J gene: TRBJ2-2; D gene: TRBD2; CDR3 DNA: TGCGCCAGCAGCTCTAGCGGGGGGAACACCGGGGAGCTGTTTTTT; CDR3 protein: CASSSSGGNTGELFF
V gene: TRBV3-1; clone size: -; J gene: TRBJ1-6; D gene: TRBD1; CDR3 DNA: TGTGCCAGCAGCCACGGTGAGGCAGGGGGCTGGTCACCCCTCCACTTT; CDR3 protein: CASSHGEAGGWSPLHF
V gene: TRBV6-2/TRBV6-3; clone size: few; J gene: TRBJ1-1; D gene: -; CDR3 DNA: TGTGCCACTTACACGAACACTGAAGCTTTCTTT; CDR3 protein: CATYTNTEAFF
V gene: TRBV12-3/TRBV12-4; clone size: -; J gene: TRBJ2-7; D gene: TRBD2; CDR3 DNA: TGTGCCAGCAGTTTGCGGCGGGAGTTGGGATACGAGCAGTACTTC; CDR3 protein: CASSLRRELGYEQYF
V gene: TRBV29-1; clone size: many; J gene: TRBJ1-2; D gene: TRBD1; CDR3 DNA: TGCAGCGTGGTGGGACAGGGGAATGGCTACACCTTC; CDR3 protein: CSVVGQGNGYTF
V gene: TRBV29-1; clone size: many; J gene: TRBJ2-1; D gene: -; CDR3 DNA: TGCAGCGTTGAAGATCAGGCTAGCTCCTACAATGAGCAGTTCTTC; CDR3 protein: CSVEDQASSYNEQFF
V gene: TRBV7-2; clone size: few; J gene: TRBJ1-6; D gene: TRBD1; CDR3 DNA: TGTGCCAGCAGCTTATCGCTCAGGGGGCTCGGATCACCCCTCCACTTT; CDR3 protein: CASSLSLRGLGSPLHF
V gene: TRBV5-1; clone size: -; J gene: TRBJ2-3; D gene: TRBD2; CDR3 DNA: TGCGCCAGCAGGCGCGGGAGTAGCACAGATACGCAGTATTTT; CDR3 protein: CASRRGSSTDTQYF
V gene: TRBV6-2/TRBV6-3; clone size: -; J gene: TRBJ1-2; D gene: -; CDR3 DNA: TGTGCCAGCAATACACTCGCCCCCACGGACTATGGCTACACCTTC; CDR3 protein: CASNTLAPTDYGYTF
V gene: TRBV18; clone size: -; J gene: TRBJ2-3; D gene: -; CDR3 DNA: TGTGCCAGCTCACCACCAAGCGGGACAGCGCAGTATTTT; CDR3 protein: CASSPPSGTAQYF
V gene: TRBV4-2; clone size: many; J gene: TRBJ1-6; D gene: -; CDR3 DNA: TGTGCCAGCAGCCAAGATGTGAATTCACCCCTCCACTTT; CDR3 protein: CASSQDVNSPLHF
V gene: TRBV5-6; clone size: -; J gene: TRBJ2-4; D gene: -; CDR3 DNA: TGTGCCAGCAGCTTGGAGGATTTCCGAAACATTCAGTACTTC; CDR3 protein: CASSLEDFRNIQYF
V gene: TRBV19; clone size: -; J gene: TRBJ1-1; D gene: -; CDR3 DNA: TGTGCCAGTAGGCGGACAGTCTCTGAAGCTTTCTTT; CDR3 protein: CASRRTVSEAFF
V gene: TRBV7-2; clone size: -; J gene: TRBJ2-7; D gene: -; CDR3 DNA: TGTGCCAGCAGCTTCGGGCCCGCCTACGAGCAGTACTTC; CDR3 protein: CASSFGPAYEQYF
V gene: TRBV20-1; clone size: -; J gene: TRBJ1-1; D gene: -; CDR3 DNA: TGCAGTGCTAAGGGGATCACTGAAGCTTTCTTT; CDR3 protein: CSAKGITEAFF
V gene: TRBV28; clone size: few; J gene: TRBJ1-3; D gene: -; CDR3 DNA: TGTGTCAGCAGTTTTCACGAGGACACCATATATTTT; CDR3 protein: CVSSFHEDTIYF
V gene: TRBV10-3; clone size: -; J gene: TRBJ2-1; D gene: -; CDR3 DNA: TGTGCCATCAGTGAGAAATGGGGTGGGGGGAGCGACAATGAGCAGTTCTTC; CDR3 protein: CAISEKWGGGSDNEQFF
V gene: TRBV20-1; clone size: few; J gene: TRBJ1-1; D gene: -; CDR3 DNA: TGCAGTGCTAGTGCACCTACAGGTGCGGGGGCTTTCTTT; CDR3 protein: CSASAPTGAGAFF
V gene: TRBV5-1; clone size: many; J gene: TRBJ1-2; D gene: -; CDR3 DNA: TGCGCCAGCAGCTTGGCGGGAGGAGGGTATGGCTACACCTTC; CDR3 protein: CASSLAGGGYGYTF
V gene: TRBV20-1; clone size: many; J gene: TRBJ1-4; D gene: -; CDR3 DNA: TGCAGTGCTAGCGGAGGGGAGAAGGAAAAACTGTTTTTT; CDR3 protein: CSASGGEKEKLFF
V gene: TRBV7-2; clone size: few; J gene: TRBJ2-3; D gene: -; CDR3 DNA: TGTGCCAGCAGCTCGACCAGACTCGTGACTAGCACAGATACGCAGTATTTT; CDR3 protein: CASSSTRLVTSTDTQYF
V gene: TRBV28; clone size: -; J gene: TRBJ2-7; D gene: -; CDR3 DNA: TGTGCCAGCAGTCCTGAGGTCTTGGGCCGCTACGAGCAGTACTTC; CDR3 protein: CASSPEVLGRYEQYF
V gene: TRBV20-1; clone size: -; J gene: TRBJ1-2; D gene: -; CDR3 DNA: TGCAGTGCTTCGACACAGGGATTTACTAACTATGGCTACACCTTC; CDR3 protein: CSASTQGFTNYGYTF
V gene: TRBV6-1; clone size: few; J gene: TRBJ2-7; D gene: TRBD1; CDR3 DNA: TGTGCCAGTGACCGGGACAGGGGGTCCTACGAGCAGTACTTC; CDR3 protein: CASDRDRGSYEQYF
V gene: TRBV20-1; clone size: -; J gene: TRBJ2-7; D gene: TRBD1; CDR3 DNA: TGCAGTGCTGAAGGTGAGGGACAGGCCTACGAGCAGTACTTC; CDR3 protein: CSAEGEGQAYEQYF
V gene: TRBV20-1; clone size: few; J gene: TRBJ1-1; D gene: TRBD1; CDR3 DNA: TGCAGTGCAAGAAACACAGGGGGACTCGGAGCTTTCTTT; CDR3 protein: CSARNTGGLGAFF
V gene: TRBV7-2; clone size: many; J gene: TRBJ1-4; D gene: -; CDR3 DNA: TGTGCCAGCAGCTTACGAACAGGGATGTTGGAAAAACTGTTTTTT; CDR3 protein: CASSLRTGMLEKLFF
V gene: TRBV5-1; clone size: few; J gene: TRBJ2-5; D gene: TRBD2; CDR3 DNA: TGCGCCAGCAGCTTCTGGACTAGTCAAGAGACCCAGTACTTC; CDR3 protein: CASSFWTSQETQYF
V gene: TRBV20-1; clone size: -; J gene: TRBJ2-1; D gene: TRBD2; CDR3 DNA: TGCAGTGCTAGAGACCGAGCTAGCGGGAGCTCCTACAATGAGCAGTTCTTC; CDR3 protein: CSARDRASGSSYNEQFF